This T cell receptor (beta chain) stems from a study of blood T cell repertoires in COVID-19. Study summary: Acute and convalescent COVID-19 samples came from the United States, Italy and Spain. Nucleic acid was either cDNA or gDNA, and it came from T cells, B-cell-depleted T cells, or PBMCs.

Original methodology: Nucleated cell counts were estimated from reference gene primer amplification. Sequencing used immunoSEQ multiplex PCR; TCRdb keeps in-frame clones, though not all of them. V, J and clone size are those of that table, while D and trimming were read from the DNA. The table includes roughly 250,000 clones, 81% detected once. CDR1 SGHNT and CDR2 YYREEE come from the germline V gene (reference sequence). The length of the CDR3 is 15 residues. J gave up 5 bases and V 0 bases, and 2 bases lay outside the gene matches. J is TRBJ1-6 and V is TRBV5-4; TRBD1 matches at 7 bases. The sequence came from a woman aged 60-75 years with active or convalescent COVID-19. Sequences were obtained from peripheral blood. CDR3 amino acids: CASSLGGQNNSPLHF. The CDR3 DNA is TGTGCCAGCAGCTTGGGGGGACAGAATAATTCACCCCTCCACTTT.